These T cell receptor beta chains were read from a single sample in a study of T-cell memory formation after mild COVID-19. Via MiXCR, TCRdb re-called the 5' RACE reads, giving one row per CDR3 protein. There are roughly 150,000 distinct CDR3 sequences in the sample; 10% to 15% occur only once, and approximately 3.4% lies in the top ten. Source material: PBMCs or a T cell subset sorted from them (not recorded which). These receptors all stem from a man aged 18 to 30 who had mild COVID-19 (a few samples of this study predate the infection). Cell type and time point are not known. Both conserved end residues are part of each CDR3. A D gene is named only where the DNA matches it firmly. A clone size is listed for some rows: how often the clone was seen (once, few, many), or a class if it is expanded.

TRBJ2-7 | TRBV15 | NA | TRBD2 | TGTGCCACCAGCAGACCTCCAAAAATGCTGGGAGGGATCTACGAGCAGTACTTC | CATSRPPKMLGGIYEQYF
TRBJ2-3 | TRBV7-9 | NA | NA | TGTGCCAGCAGCTTCGGGGGGCCAGCGACAGATACGCAGTATTTT | CASSFGGPATDTQYF
TRBJ1-1 | TRBV11-2 | NA | NA | TGTGCCAGCAGCCCGTCCGGGGGTGACACTGAAGCTTTCTTT | CASSPSGGDTEAFF
TRBJ2-2 | TRBV2 | few | NA | TGTGCCAGCAGTGAAGTAAGGAACACCGGGGAGCTGTTTTTT | CASSEVRNTGELFF
TRBJ2-5 | TRBV5-1 | few | NA | TGCGCCAGCAGCTTGGGAACAGCCGTCGGGACCCAGTACTTC | CASSLGTAVGTQYF
TRBJ2-1 | TRBV7-3 | few | NA | TGTGCCAGCAGCTTAACGGGTACAGGGCCTTCCTACAATGAGCAGTTCTTC | CASSLTGTGPSYNEQFF
TRBJ2-1 | TRBV7-3 | NA | NA | TGTGCCAGCAGCTTACAATCGCGTGAGCAGTTCTTC | CASSLQSREQFF
TRBJ1-1 | TRBV6-5 | NA | TRBD1 | TGTGCCAGCAGGGCCCGACAGGGGGGCACTGAAGCTTTCTTT | CASRARQGGTEAFF
TRBJ2-3 | TRBV5-1 | few | TRBD2 | TGCGCCAGCAGCTACTCCGGGACTAGCGGCACAGATACGCAGTATTTT | CASSYSGTSGTDTQYF
TRBJ2-1 | TRBV5-1 | few | NA | TGCGCCAGCAGCTTGGAACCTAGGTACAATGAGCAGTTCTTC | CASSLEPRYNEQFF
TRBJ2-5 | TRBV24-1 | few | NA | TGTGCCACCAGTGATCCACGGGCCAGCGGAGAGACCCAGTACTTC | CATSDPRASGETQYF
TRBJ2-1 | TRBV4-1 | many | NA | TGCGCCAGCAGCCAAGTCGACCTAGTTTCCTACAATGAGCAGTTCTTC | CASSQVDLVSYNEQFF
TRBJ1-5 | TRBV7-2 | few | NA | TGTGCCAGCAGCTCCCAGGGTAGCAATCAGCCCCAGCATTTT | CASSSQGSNQPQHF
TRBJ2-5 | TRBV10-3 | few | NA | TGTGCCATGCGTGGGGTGGGAGAGACCCAGTACTTC | CAMRGVGETQYF
TRBJ1-2 | TRBV6-5 | few | NA | TGTGCCAGCAGTTCCTCCGCGGGGTACGGCTACACCTTC | CASSSSAGYGYTF
TRBJ2-1 | TRBV12-3/TRBV12-4 | NA | TRBD1 | TGTGCCAGCAGTTTAGGACAGGGGGCGCGCGGTAAGCAGTTCTTC | CASSLGQGARGKQFF
TRBJ1-2 | TRBV3-1 | few | TRBD1 | TGTGCCAGCAGCCAAGGGGGGACAGGGAACTATGGCTACACCTTC | CASSQGGTGNYGYTF
TRBJ1-5 | TRBV24-1 | NA | TRBD1 | TGTGCCACCAGTGATCCACGGACAGGGATCAATCAGCCCCAGCATTTT | CATSDPRTGINQPQHF
TRBJ2-1 | TRBV20-1 | NA | TRBD1 | TGCAGTGCTACCTTGGACAGGGTTTGCAATGAGCAGTTCTTC | CSATLDRVCNEQFF
TRBJ2-3 | TRBV5-1 | few | NA | TGCGCCAGCAGCTCCAGAAACACAGATACGCAGTATTTT | CASSSRNTDTQYF
TRBJ1-1 | TRBV7-8 | NA | TRBD1 | TGTGCCAGCGCCCGGCAGGGGGCAATGAACACTGAAGCTTTCTTT | CASARQGAMNTEAFF
TRBJ1-1 | TRBV20-1 | many | NA | TGCAGTGCCGAGAAGGGACTCCTGACTGAAGCTTTCTTT | CSAEKGLLTEAFF
TRBJ2-2 | TRBV7-2 | NA | NA | TGTGCCAGCAGCTTAGCAGGGGTGCACACCGGGGAGCTGTTTTTT | CASSLAGVHTGELFF
TRBJ1-4 | TRBV5-1 | NA | TRBD1 | TGCGCCAGCCAGAAAACAGGAGGCAGGGGGAGTGGTGAAAAACTGTTTTTT | CASQKTGGRGSGEKLFF
TRBJ1-2 | TRBV12-3/TRBV12-4 | few | NA | TGTGCCAGCAGTTCGGGATCCCGGGGGTACTATGGCTACACCTTC | CASSSGSRGYYGYTF
TRBJ1-5 | TRBV7-3 | NA | NA | TGTGCCAGCAGTACCACAGGGAATCTAAGTCAGCCCCAGCATTTT | CASSTTGNLSQPQHF
TRBJ2-1 | TRBV30 | NA | NA | TGTGCCTGGAGAGCGACGAATGAGCAGTTCTTC | CAWRATNEQFF
TRBJ1-5 | TRBV20-1 | NA | NA | TGCAGTGCTAGAGATTTCAGGAGTACCGGGGACAATCAGCCCCAGCGTTTT | CSARDFRSTGDNQPQRF
TRBJ2-5 | TRBV11-1 | NA | TRBD2 | TGTGCCAGCAGCTTAAGCGGGGGGAGGTGGGAGACCCAGTACTTC | CASSLSGGRWETQYF
TRBJ2-1 | TRBV5-1 | few | TRBD2 | TGCGCCAGCAGCGGGACCGCTAGCGGGCCGCTCCTTTCCTTGCAGTTCTTC | CASSGTASGPLLSLQFF
TRBJ2-3 | TRBV6-6 | few | NA | TGTGCCAGCAGTTACTCCCAGGGGCGAGCAGATACGCAGTATTTT | CASSYSQGRADTQYF
TRBJ2-3 | TRBV2 | NA | NA | TGTGCCAGCAGTCCGATCACTAGCACAGATACGCAGTATTTT | CASSPITSTDTQYF
TRBJ1-1 | TRBV7-8 | NA | NA | TGTGCCAGCAGCCTACTGGTCTCGTGGGGCACTGAAGCTTTCTTT | CASSLLVSWGTEAFF
TRBJ2-3 | TRBV20-1 | many | TRBD1 | TGCAGTCCCGGGACAGCGGCTTTGGATACGCAGTATTTT | CSPGTAALDTQYF
TRBJ1-2 | TRBV7-2 | few | TRBD1 | TGTGCCAGCAGCCGAGAATTTAGACAGGGAGGAAGCGGCTACACCTTC | CASSREFRQGGSGYTF
TRBJ1-1 | TRBV7-2 | few | NA | TGTGCCAGCAGCCCCCATGGCGGCAACACTGAAGCTTTCTTT | CASSPHGGNTEAFF
TRBJ1-5 | TRBV7-2 | NA | NA | TGTGCCAGCAGCTCAAACAGAGGGGAGCAGCCCCAGCATTTT | CASSSNRGEQPQHF
TRBJ1-2 | TRBV7-9 | few | TRBD1 | TGTGCCAGCAGCCGCGACAGGGGAGGTGGCTACACCTTC | CASSRDRGGGYTF